Reported below is one TCR beta chain. This clone occurred once. Its binding antigen is unknown. Base quality data are lacking; no much larger clone is found one base away. Deletion took 0 bases off V and 7 bases off J, with a span of 10 bases between the germline ends. For CDR1 and CDR2, the germline V gene lists MNHNS and SASEGT. The CDR3 runs 15 amino acids, cysteine and phenylalanine included. Solely the CDR3 DNA is kept, with 45 bases framed from the first base. The data were obtained in a study of T cell responses to AZD1222 COVID-19 vaccine (dated by TCRdb to about 2021). Regarding the study in general: A total of under 250 trial participants underwent TCR sequencing, of whom about 210 had received two doses of AZD1222 and about 26 had received two doses of the MenACWY control vaccine. Trial participants were enrolled by age into 18-55, 56-69 and 70-plus year subgroups, with about 150, 27 and 61 TCR-sequenced participants respectively. The full study reports these points: Spike-specific TCR breadth and depth rose significantly after two AZD1222 doses compared with day 0 and with MenACWY recipients. Reportedly, close to half of the unique spike-specific TCRs recognized epitopes lying outside the regions that are mutated in the B.1.351 and B.1.1.7 variants. Conclusions about previously exposed vaccinees are limited because only six or seven AZD1222 recipients were SARS-CoV-2 seropositive at baseline. In the small 56-69-year group, the increase in depth fell short of significance, most likely because of low power. The whole spike protein was spanned by vaccine-associated CD4 TCRs, and dominant responses were seen in regions 160-218 and 743-854. Most participants were white British and females outnumbered males, and the authors suggested that clonal diversity may have been underestimated. No day 14 peak-response samples were available, so repertoires were characterized only after the peak T cell response.

The CDR3 regions of human TCRbeta chains were analyzed by immunosequencing. The authors' analysis ran thus. TCRs in the repertoires were matched against a reference library of SARS-CoV-2-specific TCRs that had been generated with the MIRA antigen-specificity platform. Breadth was defined as the fraction of unique TCRs that were SARS-CoV-2-associated, and depth was defined as the fraction of total T cells that were SARS-CoV-2-associated. Each spike-specific TCR was assigned to its reactive spike region and to a CD4 or CD8 class using the MIRA data. Log10-transformed breadth and depth values were compared by one-way ANOVA with Sidak's multiple comparisons tests. What TCRdb holds here is the immuneACCESS table cut down to in-frame rearrangements. Part of the clones is not present; checked against another copy, under half of the missing clones reflect an unresolved V gene, and the others are unexplained. That table gives V, J and clone size, and the DNA gave D and trimming. The sample yields some 96,000 clones; about 89% were counted once. The ten largest clones take up around 3.8% of the sample.

The time point label, as the study defines it: baseline before first vaccination. The treatment or condition label, as the study defines it: meningococcal conjugate vaccine given as trial control. Vaccinee samples came from UK trials COV001 and COV002, including a single-blind randomized controlled phase 2/3 trial of AZD1222 (ChAdOx1 nCoV-19) in healthy adults. For TCRbeta chain sequencing, PBMC samples were collected from trial participants at day 0 and at day 28 after the second dose. The sequencing used peripheral blood, collected on day 0 of MenACWY control vaccination. The chain joins TRBV6-1 to TRBJ1-6; too little of a D gene remains to name it. The origin of this receptor is an adult in good health. CDR3 reads: CASSEARGSNSPLHF. The nucleotide sequence is TGTGCCAGCAGTGAAGCGCGAGGTTCCAATTCACCCCTCCACTTT.